These 3 T cell receptor beta chains share one sample of origin, sequenced in a study of T cell repertoires in cytomegalovirus infection. Each CDR3 protein is one row after TCRdb ran MiXCR on the reads. The data hold tens of thousands of distinct CDR3 sequences, with approximately 39% observed a single time. Their antigens are not known. The sequences come from CD8+ T cells from cultured PBMCs, collected from culture after CMV antigen stimulation. These receptor sequences come from a human donor in good health (CMV status not recorded). Some clones in this sample may be carry-over from other donors' samples.

This clonotype was picked up many times. The genes are TRBV7-8 and TRBJ2-3; possible D gene TRBD2, 6 bases. Germline CDR1 SGHVS, CDR2 FQNEAQ. The CDR3 is 19 amino acids. The V gene lost 2 bases and the J gene lost 1 base, with 22 bases spanning the gap. DNA for the CDR3: TGTGCCAGCAGCTTAAATGGGCTTCTCGGGGGTACTGGCACAGATACGCAGTATTTT. It yields the protein CASSLNGLLGGTGTDTQYF.

This clonotype was counted between two and nine times. V is TRBV7-2 and J is TRBJ2-4; D is uncertain. Germline V lookup: CDR1 SGHTA, CDR2 FQGNSA. The CDR3 sequence is 14 residues long. V lost 0 bases, J lost 9 bases, and 12 bases lay in between. CDR3 amino acids: CASSLAPGPGIQYF. The CDR3 DNA follows: TGTGCCAGCAGCTTAGCACCCGGGCCGGGCATTCAGTACTTC.

On this clonotype itself: At one boundary the junction diverges from the germline segment, which might be a read error. V gene TRBV2 combines with J gene TRBJ1-1; D is unresolved. This CDR3 is 12 amino acids long. The germline V gene has CDR1 SNHLY and CDR2 FYNNEI. The CDR3 DNA sequence: TGTGCCAGCATTTCGTCTCGGACTGAAGCTCTCTTT. It translates to CASISSRTEALF.